These 16 T cell receptor beta chains were all obtained from the same sample, sequenced in a study of tumor and adjacent non-tumor tissue in lung cancer. Three rounds of nested PCR, following a modified ARM-PCR protocol, produced the TCRbeta library. Each CDR3 protein is one row after TCRdb ran MiXCR on the multiplex PCR reads. This table has around 99,000 distinct CDR3 sequences, 62% appearing once. This sample's RNA came from whole unsorted tissue. More than 3 cm separated this lung sample from the edge of the tumor. The material sequenced was distant non-tumor lung tissue. Receptor source: a man between 60 and 70 years old with non-small cell lung cancer.

The chain recombines TRBV5-4 with TRBJ2-1; D is ambiguous. This CDR3 comprises 16 residues. V lost 0 bases to trimming and J lost 2 bases, with 12 bases between them. Germline-derived CDR1 and CDR2 are SGHNT and YYREEE (reference sequence). The DNA of the CDR3 is TGTGCCAGCAGCTTGGGAACTAACGTTACCTACAATGAGCAGTTCTTC. Its protein is CASSLGTNVTYNEQFF.

Details on this clonotype: This may be a read error, as it is one base from a much larger clone. This sequence joins TRBV5-5 and TRBJ2-7, with 10 positions matching TRBD2. Germline V gives CDR1 SGHKS, CDR2 YYEKEE (reference sequence). This CDR3 contains 15 residues. The CDR3 DNA reads as TGTGCCAGCAGCATGGGACTAGCGCCTTCCTACGAGGAGTACTTC. Its protein is CASSMGLAPSYEEYF.

As concerns this clonotype: Mismatch with germline at one junction end may stem from a read error. The genes are TRBV4-1 and TRBJ2-3; tentatively, D is TRBD2 (6 bases). The length of the CDR3 is 15 residues. CDR1 and CDR2 from the germline V gene are MGHRA and YSYEKL. The CDR3, as DNA: TGCGCCAGCAGTCTCGGGACTTTCAACACAGATACGCAATATTTT. Translated, it gives CASSLGTFNTDTQYF.

To note about this clonotype: A much more abundant neighbour one base away suggests this may be a read error. V usage is TRBV30 and J usage is TRBJ1-3, with no clear D. The CDR3 runs 10 residues. Germline CDR1 is GTSNPN and CDR2 is SVGIG (reference sequence). The V and J ends lost 6 bases and 2 bases respectively, with 2 bases between them. The CDR3 here is CACTGNTIYF. DNA for the CDR3: TGTGCCTGTACTGGAAACACCATATATTTT.

The rearrangement uses TRBV11-3 and TRBJ2-7, with 10 bases identical to TRBD2. Germline V gene lookup returns CDR1 SGHNT and CDR2 YENEEA. The CDR3 length is 15 residues. The CDR3 DNA is TGTACCAATAGGAGGGCTAGCGGGAGTTCCTACGAGCAGTACTTC. Translated, it gives CTNRRASGSSYEQYF.

With regard to this clonotype: The junction does not match germline at one end; this may be a read error. This rearrangement joins TRBV6-2 or TRBV6-3 to TRBJ1-1; the D gene is possibly TRBD1 (6 bases). The germline gives CDR1 MNHEY, CDR2 SVGEGT. The CDR3 length is 13 residues. The CDR3 nucleotides read TGCCCCAGCAGTTACAGGGACAACACTGGAGCTTTCTTT. Translation gives CPSSYRDNTGAFF.

To note about this clonotype: This is likely a read error, given that the CDR3 carries no conserved phenylalanine or tryptophan at its end. The gene calls are TRBV20-1 and TRBJ2-7; 8 bases fit TRBD2. Germline V gene lookup returns CDR1 DFQATT and CDR2 SNEGSKA (reference sequence). This CDR3 is built from 15 residues. V shed 1 base, J shed 1 base, and the junction held 6 bases outside the gene matches. CDR3 residues: CSARVTSAESYEQYI. The CDR3 DNA reads as TGCAGTGCTAGAGTGACTAGCGCGGAATCCTACGAGCAGTACATC.

On this clonotype itself: An end of the junction does not agree with germline; a read error may underlie this. This chain uses TRBV12-5 with TRBJ1-1; the D is unclear. This CDR3 has 13 residues. Germline assignment: CDR1 LGHNT and CDR2 FRNRAP. In DNA form, the CDR3 reads TGTGTTAGTGGTTATGGAGTGGGAGGAGAAGCTTTCTTT. Protein sequence: CVSGYGVGGEAFF.

Remarks on this clonotype: Compared with germline, one end of the junction differs, possibly owing to a read error. The V and J genes are TRBV20-1 and TRBJ1-1; unclear D gene. This CDR3 contains 13 residues. In germline, CDR1 is DFQATT, CDR2 SNEGSKA (reference sequence). The DNA for the CDR3 is TGCAGTGCTAGATCCGGGCGGGGTACTGAAGCTTCCTTT. This encodes CSARSGRGTEASF.

A note on this clonotype: A much larger clone sits a single nucleotide away, making a read error possible. The V call is TRBV13, the J call TRBJ2-7, with no clear D. Germline loops: CDR1 PRHDT, CDR2 FYEKMQ (reference sequence). V dropped 0 bases and J dropped 4 bases, with 7 bases sitting between them. The CDR3 totals 13 residues. CDR3 residues: CASSLGSMYEQYF. The CDR3 nucleotides read TGTGCCAGCAGCTTAGGGAGCATGTACGAGCAGTACTTC.

In regard to this clonotype: This could be a read error, since a much larger clone is one nucleotide away. The V gene is TRBV12-3 or TRBV12-4, the J gene TRBJ1-2, with D perhaps TRBD1 (6 bases). The CDR3 is 16 amino acids. Here the CDR3 DNA reads TGTGTCAGCAGTTTAGGGGGAGCAGGGTTTGGCTATGGCTACACCTTC. As protein: CVSSLGGAGFGYGYTF.

A word on this clonotype: The germline gene is not matched at one end of the junction; a read error may be the cause. This chain uses TRBV6-5 with TRBJ2-5; TRBD1 agrees at 7 bases. Germline lookup yields CDR1 MNHEY and CDR2 SVGAGI. The CDR3 runs 14 residues. CDR3 amino acids: CASSLTGNQEAQYF. CDR3 DNA sequence: TGTGCCAGCAGTCTGACAGGGAATCAAGAGGCCCAGTACTTC.

On this clonotype itself: At one end the junction does not follow the germline gene, possibly because of a read error. The chain employs TRBV6-6 and TRBJ1-2; D not resolved. In germline, CDR1 is MNHNY, CDR2 SVGAGI (reference sequence). The CDR3 is 13 amino acids. CDR3 protein: CAITSGSGYGYSF. The CDR3 DNA reads TGTGCCATCACCTCCGGGAGCGGCTATGGCTACAGCTTC.

The rearrangement links TRBV6-6 to TRBJ2-7, with D tentatively TRBD1 (6 bases). This CDR3 contains 14 residues. Germline-derived CDR1 and CDR2 are MNHNY and SVGAGI (reference sequence). V lost 6 bases, J lost 5 bases, and 17 bases lay in between. CDR3 residues: CASRSSGTYNEQYF. Here the CDR3 DNA reads TGTGCCAGCAGATCCTCCGGGACATACAACGAGCAGTACTTC.

V is TRBV6-6 and J is TRBJ2-5, with 7 bases fitting TRBD1. Germline CDR1 MNHNY, CDR2 SVGAGI (reference sequence). This CDR3 comprises 14 residues. Trimming at V came to 1 base and at J to 7 bases, leaving 6 bases not matched to a gene. The CDR3 nucleotides read TGTGCCAGCAGTTACTGCCAGGGGGTAGGGACCCAGTACTTC. Translated: CASSYCQGVGTQYF.

The table lists this clonotype with a count of one. The junction departs from the called germline gene at one end, perhaps through a read error. The DNA of the CDR3 is TGCGCCAGCAACCAAGAGGGGGCTGGGTACGAGCAGTACTTC. Protein product: CASNQEGAGYEQYF. The chain joins TRBV4-3 to TRBJ2-7; 7 bases fit TRBD1. CDR1 and CDR2 (germline): LGHNA, YSLEER. There are 14 residues in the CDR3.